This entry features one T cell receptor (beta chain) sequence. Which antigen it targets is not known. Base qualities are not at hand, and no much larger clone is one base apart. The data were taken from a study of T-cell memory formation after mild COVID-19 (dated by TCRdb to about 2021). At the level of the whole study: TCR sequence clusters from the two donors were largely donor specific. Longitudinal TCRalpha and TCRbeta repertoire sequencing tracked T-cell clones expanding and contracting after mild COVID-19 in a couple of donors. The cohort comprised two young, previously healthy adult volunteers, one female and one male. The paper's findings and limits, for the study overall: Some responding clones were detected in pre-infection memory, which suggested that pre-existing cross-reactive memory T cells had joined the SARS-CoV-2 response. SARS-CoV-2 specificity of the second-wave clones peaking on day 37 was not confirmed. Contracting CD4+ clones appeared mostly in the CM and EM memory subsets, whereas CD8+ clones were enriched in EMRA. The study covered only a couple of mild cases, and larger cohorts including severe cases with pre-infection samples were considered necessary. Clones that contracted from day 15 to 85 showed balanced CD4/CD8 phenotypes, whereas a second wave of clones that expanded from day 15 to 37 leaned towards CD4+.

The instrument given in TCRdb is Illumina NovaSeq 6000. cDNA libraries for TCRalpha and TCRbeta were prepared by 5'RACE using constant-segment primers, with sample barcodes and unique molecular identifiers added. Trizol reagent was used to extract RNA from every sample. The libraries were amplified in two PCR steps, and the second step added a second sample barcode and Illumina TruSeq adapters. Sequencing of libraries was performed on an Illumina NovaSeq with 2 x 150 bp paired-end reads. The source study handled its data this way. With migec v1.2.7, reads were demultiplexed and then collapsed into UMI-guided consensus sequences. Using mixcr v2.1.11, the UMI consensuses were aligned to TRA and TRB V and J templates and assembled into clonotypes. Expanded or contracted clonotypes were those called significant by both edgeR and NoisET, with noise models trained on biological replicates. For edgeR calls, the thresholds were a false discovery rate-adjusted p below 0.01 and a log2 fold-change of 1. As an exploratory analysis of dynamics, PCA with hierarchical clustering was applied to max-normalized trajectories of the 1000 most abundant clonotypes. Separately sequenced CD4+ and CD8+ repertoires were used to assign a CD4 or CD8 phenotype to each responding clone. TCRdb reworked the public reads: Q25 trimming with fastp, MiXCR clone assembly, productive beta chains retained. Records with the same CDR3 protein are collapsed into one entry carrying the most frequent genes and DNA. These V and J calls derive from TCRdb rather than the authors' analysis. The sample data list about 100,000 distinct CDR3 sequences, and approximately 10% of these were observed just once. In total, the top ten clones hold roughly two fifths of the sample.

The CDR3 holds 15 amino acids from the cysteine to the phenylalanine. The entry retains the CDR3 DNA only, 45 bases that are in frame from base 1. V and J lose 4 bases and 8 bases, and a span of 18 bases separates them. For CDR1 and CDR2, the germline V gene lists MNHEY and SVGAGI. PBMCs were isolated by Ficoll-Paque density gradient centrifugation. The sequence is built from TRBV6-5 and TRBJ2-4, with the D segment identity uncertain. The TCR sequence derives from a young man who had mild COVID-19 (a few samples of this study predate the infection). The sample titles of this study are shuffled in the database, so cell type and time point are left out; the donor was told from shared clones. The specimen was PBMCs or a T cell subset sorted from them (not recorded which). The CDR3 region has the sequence CASSSRRALWDIQYF. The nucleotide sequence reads TGTGCCAGCAGTTCGAGAAGGGCCCTGTGGGACATTCAGTACTTC.